This T cell receptor (beta chain) was obtained from a study of T cell changes during pregnancy in multiple sclerosis. V trimming: 11 bases; J trimming: 7 bases; junction bases outside the gene matches: 7. Germline V CDR1 and CDR2: MDHEN, SYDVKM. The CDR3 has 13 residues. The repertoire was sequenced with immunoSEQ multiplex PCR; TCRdb's copy has only in-frame clones and lacks some. The sample includes some 60,000 clones, approximately 90% of them seen just once. Specimen: peripheral blood, collected in the second trimester of pregnancy. The clonotype originates from a female donor in good health, enrolled as a control in a pregnancy study. The rearrangement links TRBV28 to TRBJ2-1; 11 positions agree with TRBD2. The CDR3 coding sequence is TGTGCCGCGGGACTAGCGGTGGGGAATGAGCAGTTCTTC. It is translated as CAAGLAVGNEQFF.